These 22 T cell receptor beta chains came from one sample sequenced in a study of breast tumors, draining lymph nodes, adjacent tissues. MiXCR was run by TCRdb on the multiplex PCR reads, yielding one entry per CDR3 protein. The sample consists of fewer than 15,000 distinct CDR3 sequences, 62% of them appearing once. Specimen: tumor-adjacent breast tissue. Receptor source: a female donor with breast cancer. Some clones in this sample may be carry-over from other donors' samples.

There are a few counts of this clonotype. The chain couples TRBV20-1 to TRBJ1-2, with D possibly TRBD1 on 5 matching bases. This CDR3 contains 12 residues. Germline loops: CDR1 DFQATT, CDR2 SNEGSKA (reference sequence). The V and J ends lost 6 bases and 4 bases respectively, with 12 bases between them. DNA of the CDR3: TGCAGTGCCCCGGGACTTGGCTATGGCTACACCTTC. Encoded protein: CSAPGLGYGYTF.

Comment on this clonotype: A junction boundary mismatches the germline segment, possibly from a read error. The chain joins TRBV7-9 to TRBJ2-7; D unclear. CDR3 size: 15 residues. Germline assignment: CDR1 SEHNR and CDR2 FQNEAQ (reference sequence). CDR3 DNA sequence: TGTGCCAGCAGTTTGGGGAAGGGATACTCCTACGAGCAGCGCTTC. Translation gives CASSLGKGYSYEQRF.

The V call is TRBV27, the J call TRBJ2-1, with no clear D. Germline CDR1 and CDR2: MNHEY and SMNVEV (reference sequence). The CDR3 sequence is 11 residues long. The germline V and J ends were trimmed by 6 bases and 9 bases, with 9 bases remaining between them. The CDR3 DNA is TGTGCCAGCAGATCCATCGGTGAGCAGTTCTTC. Its protein is CASRSIGEQFF.

This clonotype was found many times. Being one base from a much bigger clone, this may be a read error. V usage is TRBV6-1 and J usage is TRBJ2-7, with D unresolved. Trimming pared 5 bases from V and 3 bases from J, leaving 14 bases between. The CDR3 consists of 14 residues. Looked up from germline, CDR1 is MNHNS and CDR2 is SASEGT. CDR3 in DNA: TGTGCCAGCAGTCGACCAATTGAGCTCTACGAGCAGTACTTC. Translation gives CASSRPIELYEQYF.

This clonotype is labeled as large. Germline and junction disagree at one end, which may indicate a read error. The chain is built from TRBV20-1 and TRBJ1-2; 7 positions agree with TRBD1. From germline, CDR1 is DFQATT and CDR2 SNEGSKA (reference sequence). The CDR3 is 11 residues long. The CDR3 here is CSARDITQGDF. The DNA of the CDR3 is TGCAGTGCTAGAGATATAACCCAGGGGGACTTC.

Many counts were recorded for this clonotype. The gene calls are TRBV2 and TRBJ2-3; D is perhaps TRBD1 or TRBD2 (6 bases each). The CDR3 covers 13 residues. Trimming took 7 bases from V and 6 from J, leaving 14 bases between them. CDR1 is SNHLY and CDR2 is FYNNEI in the germline V gene. CDR3 amino acids: CASTRGVSDTQYF. The CDR3 DNA is TGTGCCAGCACGAGGGGGGTATCCGATACGCAGTATTTT. The full variable domain, in which reference TRBV2 and TRBJ2-3 provide the parts outside the CDR3, is EPEVTQTPSHQVTQMGQEVILRCVPISNHLYFYWYRQILGQKVEFLVSFYNNEISEKSEIFDDQFSVERPDGSNFTLKIRSTKLEDSAMYFCASTRGVSDTQYFGPGTRLTVL.

This clonotype qualifies as medium-sized. The rearrangement joins TRBV7-9 to TRBJ1-2; no clear D gene. V shed 5 bases and J shed 8 bases, with 18 bases lying between them. CDR3 size: 14 residues. Germline CDR1 SEHNR, CDR2 FQNEAQ (reference sequence). The CDR3 nucleotides are TGTGCCAGCAGCCCCCATTCCGACGTGGGGGGCTACACCTTC. It specifies CASSPHSDVGGYTF.

A remark on this clonotype: At one of its ends the junction is not consistent with the germline gene, which may arise from a read error. The J gene is TRBJ2-1, the V gene TRBV7-7; D gene ambiguous. This CDR3 is 14 amino acids long. The germline CDR1 and CDR2 sequences are SSHAT and FNYEAQ (reference sequence). CDR3: CASSLLGSHNEQFF. The CDR3 region has the DNA TGTGCTAGCAGCTTGTTAGGTTCGCACAATGAGCAGTTCTTC.

The CDR3 sequence: CASSPGTGGFSYTF. CDR3 sequence (DNA): TGCGCCAGCAGCCCTGGGACAGGGGGCTTCAGCTACACCTTC. The chain combines TRBV5-1 with TRBJ1-2; 12 bases agree with TRBD1. Germline loops: CDR1 SGHRS, CDR2 YFSETQ. V trimming: 4 bases; J trimming: 9 bases; junction bases outside the gene matches: 7. CDR3 length equals 14 residues. The complete variable domain, with remaining parts taken from reference TRBV5-1 and TRBJ1-2, reads KAGVTQTPRYLIKTRGQQVTLSCSPISGHRSVSWYQQTPGQGLQFLFEYFSETQRNKGNFPGRFSGRQFSNSRSEMNVSTLELGDSALYLCASSPGTGGFSYTFGSGTRLTVV.

The rearrangement joins TRBV3-1 to TRBJ2-7, with 11 nucleotides matching TRBD2. The germline gives CDR1 LGHDT, CDR2 YNNKEL (reference sequence). V gave up 6 bases and J gave up 5 bases; unmatched junction bases: 15. This CDR3 comprises 17 residues. The CDR3 DNA sequence: TGTGCCAGCAGTACCGGGACTAGCGGATTTTACTACAACGAGCAGTACTTC. Translating gives CASSTGTSGFYYNEQYF.

The chain has TRBV29-1 and TRBJ2-7; D is possibly TRBD1 (6 bases). Trimming cost V 4 bases and J 2 bases, with 18 bases left between them. The CDR3 contains 15 residues. Germline assignment: CDR1 SQVTM and CDR2 ANQGSEA. This chain's CDR3 is CSVGGAQGTPYEQYF. The CDR3 DNA reads TGCAGCGTTGGGGGTGCACAGGGAACACCCTACGAGCAGTACTTC.

The table lists this clonotype with many counts. The rearrangement links TRBV6-5 to TRBJ1-6, with 8 bases identical to TRBD1. The J segment lost 5 bases and the V segment lost 6 bases, leaving 6 bases of the junction unmatched. This CDR3 spans 15 amino acids. Germline assignment: CDR1 MNHEY and CDR2 SVGAGI. The CDR3 protein is CASSWGQVNNSPLHF. The CDR3, as DNA: TGTGCCAGCAGCTGGGGACAGGTGAATAATTCACCCCTCCACTTT.

This chain connects TRBV9 to TRBJ2-3; a possible D gene is TRBD1 (6 bases). The J call is in doubt because the DNA end fits TRBJ1-5 better. Looked up from germline, CDR1 is SGDLS and CDR2 is YYNGEE. The CDR3 consists of 14 residues. CDR3 DNA: TGTGCCAGCAGTAGCGGGGGGGCCACAGATACGCAGCATTTT. Protein: CASSSGGATDTQHF.

J is TRBJ1-3 and V is TRBV19; D is unclear. In germline, CDR1 is LNHDA, CDR2 SQIVND (reference sequence). This CDR3 has 15 residues. V was cut by 7 bases and J by 4 bases, with 17 bases left in between. The CDR3 is CASTPGRVRGNTIYF. CDR3 nucleotide sequence: TGTGCCAGTACCCCCGGAAGGGTGCGCGGAAACACCATATATTTT.

This clonotype appeared many times. The rearrangement links TRBV12-3 or TRBV12-4 to TRBJ2-1; tentatively, D is TRBD2 (6 bases). Trimming stripped 0 bases from V and 0 bases from J, with 6 bases between. This CDR3 spans 15 amino acids. The DNA of the CDR3 is TGTGCCAGCAGTTTAGCGGGGGGCTCCTACAATGAGCAGTTCTTC. Translation gives CASSLAGGSYNEQFF.

CDR3 nucleotide sequence: TGCAGTGCTCCCGGGACTTCCTACGAGCAGTACTTC. It yields the protein CSAPGTSYEQYF. The J gene is TRBJ2-7, the V gene TRBV20-1; D possibly corresponds to TRBD2 (6 bases). With 5 bases removed from V and 1 base from J, the gap between germline ends came to 9 bases. The CDR3 length is 12 residues. The germline CDR1 and CDR2 sequences are DFQATT and SNEGSKA (reference sequence).

J is TRBJ2-3 and V is TRBV6-4; TRBD2 is a possible D gene (6 bases). V lost 8 bases and J 2 bases, leaving 14 bases between the germline ends. Germline V lookup: CDR1 MRHNA, CDR2 SNTAGT. This CDR3 has 14 amino acids. CDR3 in amino acids: CASQSGDPTDTQYF. In nucleotides, the CDR3 is TGTGCCAGCCAGTCGGGAGACCCCACAGATACGCAGTATTTT.

The chain carries TRBV5-1 and TRBJ2-2; D may be TRBD1 or TRBD2 (5 bases each). CDR1 and CDR2 from the germline V gene are SGHRS and YFSETQ. V was shortened by 3 bases and J by 5 bases, with 11 bases between the two germline ends. CDR3 length: 14 residues. The CDR3 nucleotides read TGCGCCAGCAGCTCGGGACGGGTTACCGGGGAGCTGTTTTTT. This codes for CASSSGRVTGELFF.

This chain connects TRBV5-1 to TRBJ2-7; D remains ambiguous. The V gene lost 1 base and the J gene lost 2 bases, with 10 bases spanning the gap. Germline CDR1 is SGHRS and CDR2 is YFSETQ. The length of the CDR3 is 14 residues. The CDR3 DNA follows: TGCGCCAGCAGCTTGTCTCCCGGTACCTACGAGCAGTACTTC. Its translation: CASSLSPGTYEQYF.

The chain links TRBV5-1 to TRBJ2-3; TRBD2 aligns across 7 bases. The CDR3 is made up of 16 amino acids. Trimming cost V 3 bases and J 0 bases; bases outside gene matches: 7. The V gene's germline CDR1 is SGHRS and CDR2 YFSETQ. CDR3 nucleotides: TGCGCCAGCAGCTCCCCACTAGCGCAAAGCACAGATACGCAGTATTTT. It encodes CASSSPLAQSTDTQYF.

At least ten counts were recorded for this clonotype. This chain uses TRBV10-3 with TRBJ1-1; D unresolved. The V and J ends lost 5 bases and 2 bases respectively, with 9 bases between them. Germline loops: CDR1 ENHRY, CDR2 SYGVKD. The CDR3 is 13 residues long. DNA for the CDR3: TGTGCCATCAGTCCAACAGTAAACACTGAAGCTTTCTTT. Translation gives CAISPTVNTEAFF.

The rearrangement joins TRBV15 to TRBJ2-5; 7 bases are a match to TRBD2. Unmatched junction bases numbered 7, after V lost 0 bases and J lost 6 bases. The CDR3 is 15 residues long. Germline CDR1 reads LNHNV; CDR2 reads YYDKDF (reference sequence). Written as DNA, the CDR3 is TGTGCCACCAGCAGAGATCGGGGCGGGGGACAGACCCAGTACTTC. This codes for CATSRDRGGGQTQYF.